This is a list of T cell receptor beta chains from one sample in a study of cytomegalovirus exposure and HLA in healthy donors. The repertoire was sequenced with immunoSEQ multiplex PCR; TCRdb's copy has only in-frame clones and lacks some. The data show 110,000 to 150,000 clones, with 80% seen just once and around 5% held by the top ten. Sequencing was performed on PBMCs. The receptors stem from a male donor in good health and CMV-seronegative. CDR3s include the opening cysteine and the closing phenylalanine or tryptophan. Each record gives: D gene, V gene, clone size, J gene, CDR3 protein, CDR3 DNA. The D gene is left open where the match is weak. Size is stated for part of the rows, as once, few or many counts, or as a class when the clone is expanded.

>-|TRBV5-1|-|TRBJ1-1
CASSSTAQNTEAFF
TGCGCCAGCAGCTCGACAGCACAGAACACTGAAGCTTTCTTT
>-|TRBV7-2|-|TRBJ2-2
CASSLGIGGGELFF
TGTGCCAGCAGCCTCGGAATCGGAGGCGGGGAGCTGTTTTTT
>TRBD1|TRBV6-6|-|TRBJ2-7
CASRGAGTGGRYEQYF
TGTGCCAGCAGGGGGGCTGGGACAGGGGGTAGGTACGAGCAGTACTTC
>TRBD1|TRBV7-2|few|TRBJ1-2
CASSLNRGSYGYTF
TGTGCCAGCAGCTTAAACAGGGGTAGCTATGGCTACACCTTC
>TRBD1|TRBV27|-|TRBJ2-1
CASAYRDRDDEQFF
TGTGCCAGCGCCTACCGGGACAGGGACGATGAGCAGTTCTTC
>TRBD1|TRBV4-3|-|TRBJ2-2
CASSQVGGDAGELFF
TGCGCCAGCAGCCAAGTAGGGGGCGACGCCGGGGAGCTGTTTTTT
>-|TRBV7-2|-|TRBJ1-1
CASSWMGGGTEAFF
TGTGCCAGCAGCTGGATGGGGGGTGGCACTGAAGCTTTCTTT
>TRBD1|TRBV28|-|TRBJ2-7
CAINRGTYEQYF
TGTGCCATTAACAGGGGGACCTACGAGCAGTACTTC
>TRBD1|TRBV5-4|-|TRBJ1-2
CASRETGGYGYTF
TGTGCCAGCAGAGAGACAGGGGGCTATGGCTACACCTTC
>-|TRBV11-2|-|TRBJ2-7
CASSASGYEQYF
TGTGCCAGCAGCGCAAGCGGCTACGAGCAGTACTTC
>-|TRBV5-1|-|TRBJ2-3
CASSLAGQGGTDTQYF
TGCGCCAGCAGCTTGGCTGGGCAGGGTGGAACAGATACGCAGTATTTT
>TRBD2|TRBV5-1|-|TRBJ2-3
CASRLAGVSDTQYF
TGCGCCAGCAGACTAGCGGGGGTTTCAGATACGCAGTATTTT
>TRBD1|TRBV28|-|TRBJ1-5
CASTPSQGVSQPQHF
TGTGCCAGCACCCCTTCACAGGGGGTGAGTCAGCCCCAGCATTTT
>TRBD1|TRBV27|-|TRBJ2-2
CASSPNTGAGGELFF
TGTGCCAGCAGCCCTAATACAGGGGCGGGCGGGGAGCTGTTTTTT
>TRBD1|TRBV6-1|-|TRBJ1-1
CASSPTGSGAFF
TGTGCCAGCAGCCCGACAGGGAGCGGAGCTTTCTTT
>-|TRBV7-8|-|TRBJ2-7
CASSLARVAYEQYF
TGTGCCAGCAGCTTAGCGCGGGTCGCATACGAGCAGTACTTC
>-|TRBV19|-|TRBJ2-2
CASMVNGGNYAGELFF
TGTGCCAGTATGGTCAACGGCGGAAACTACGCCGGGGAGCTGTTTTTT
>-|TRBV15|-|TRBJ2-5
CATSRDSAGVMGETQYF
TGTGCCACCAGCAGAGATTCCGCAGGGGTAATGGGGGAGACCCAGTACTTC
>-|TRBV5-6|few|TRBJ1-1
CASSFLTQGFEAFF
TGTGCCAGCAGCTTCCTCACACAGGGATTTGAGGCTTTCTTT
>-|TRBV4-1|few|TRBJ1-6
CASSQVERQVNSPLHF
TGCGCCAGCAGCCAAGTAGAAAGACAGGTCAATTCACCCCTCCACTTT
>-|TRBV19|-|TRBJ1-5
CATTGTPYQPQHF
TGTGCCACCACCGGGACACCTTATCAGCCCCAGCATTTT
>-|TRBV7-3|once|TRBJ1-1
CASSLISGDKAFF
TGTGCCAGCAGCTTAATATCCGGGGACAAAGCTTTCTTT
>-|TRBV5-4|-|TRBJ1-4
CVSSLPGSGGEKLFF
TGTGTCAGCAGCTTGCCGGGTTCGGGGGGTGAAAAACTGTTTTTT
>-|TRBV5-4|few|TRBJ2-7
CASSAQTGYEQYF
TGTGCCAGCAGCGCTCAGACAGGCTACGAGCAGTACTTC